This T cell receptor beta chain is drawn from a study of T cell repertoires in cytomegalovirus infection. Study-wide background: CMV infection together with matching HLA type was indicated by public TCR beta signatures.

CDR1 and CDR2 from the germline V gene are SGHAT and FQDESV (reference sequence). CDR3 length: 18 residues. The V and J ends lost 0 bases and 6 bases respectively, with 22 bases between them. This clonotype has a count of ten or more. TCRdb reprocessed the reads via MiXCR and lists one record per CDR3 protein. Of some 320,000 distinct CDR3 sequences in the sample, over 7.5% were seen once. The specimen was PBMCs. This sequence was found in a human donor in good health (CMV status not recorded). Some clones in this sample may be carry-over from other donors' samples. V and J are TRBV11-1 and TRBJ2-3; D is perhaps TRBD2 (6 bases). CDR3 residues: CASSLAVSGNHLPDTQYF. As DNA, the CDR3 is TGTGCCAGCAGCTTAGCGGTTAGCGGCAACCACCTTCCGGATACGCAGTATTTT.